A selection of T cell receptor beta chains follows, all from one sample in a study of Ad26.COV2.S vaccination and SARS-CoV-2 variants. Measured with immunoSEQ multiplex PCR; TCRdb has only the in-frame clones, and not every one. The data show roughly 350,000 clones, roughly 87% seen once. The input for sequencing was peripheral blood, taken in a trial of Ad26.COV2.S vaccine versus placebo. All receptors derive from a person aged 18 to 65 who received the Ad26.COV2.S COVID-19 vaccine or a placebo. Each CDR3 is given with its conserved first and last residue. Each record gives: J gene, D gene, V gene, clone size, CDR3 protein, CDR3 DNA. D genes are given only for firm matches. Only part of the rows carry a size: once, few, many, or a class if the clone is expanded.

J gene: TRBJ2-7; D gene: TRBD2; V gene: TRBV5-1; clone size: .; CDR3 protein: CATREGFSGLAGPKPSYEQYF; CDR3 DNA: TGCGCCACCCGGGAAGGATTTTCGGGACTAGCGGGACCCAAACCATCCTACGAGCAGTACTTC
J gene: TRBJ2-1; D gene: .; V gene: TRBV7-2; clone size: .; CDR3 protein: CASSSAVGTFGEQFF; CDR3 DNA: TGTGCCAGCAGCTCCGCAGTAGGGACATTCGGGGAGCAGTTCTTC
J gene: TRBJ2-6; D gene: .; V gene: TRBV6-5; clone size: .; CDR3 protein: CASSRALSGANVLTF; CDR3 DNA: TGTGCCAGCAGCCGGGCCCTCTCTGGGGCCAACGTCCTGACTTTC
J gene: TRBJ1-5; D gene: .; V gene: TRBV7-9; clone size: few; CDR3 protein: CASSGSGLGPQHF; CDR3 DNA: TGTGCCAGCAGCGGCTCAGGGCTTGGGCCCCAGCATTTT
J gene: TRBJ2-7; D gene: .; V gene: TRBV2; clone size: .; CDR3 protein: CASSEGRDVWQYF; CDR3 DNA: TGTGCCAGCAGTGAAGGCCGGGACGTTTGGCAGTACTTC
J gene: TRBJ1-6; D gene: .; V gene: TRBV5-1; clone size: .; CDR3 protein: CASSLVMGDVDNSPLHF; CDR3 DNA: TGCGCCAGCAGCTTGGTGATGGGCGACGTCGACAATTCACCCCTCCACTTT
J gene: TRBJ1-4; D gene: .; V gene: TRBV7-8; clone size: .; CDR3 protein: CASSLRRREKLFF; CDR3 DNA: TGTGCCAGCAGCCTTCGGAGGAGGGAAAAACTGTTTTTT
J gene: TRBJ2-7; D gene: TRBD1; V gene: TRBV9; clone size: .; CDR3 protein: CASSSRDRRRF; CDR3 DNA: TGTGCCAGCAGCTCGCGGGACAGGCGGCGCTTC
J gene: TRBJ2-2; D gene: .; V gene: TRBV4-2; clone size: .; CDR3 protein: CASSPAFQHANTGELFF; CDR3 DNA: TGTGCCAGCAGCCCAGCGTTTCAACACGCGAACACCGGGGAGCTGTTTTTT
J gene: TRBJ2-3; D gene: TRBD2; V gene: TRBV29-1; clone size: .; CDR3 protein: CSVEGGSPGAGVVDTQYF; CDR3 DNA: TGCAGCGTTGAGGGAGGTTCGCCCGGGGCGGGGGTGGTAGATACGCAGTATTTT
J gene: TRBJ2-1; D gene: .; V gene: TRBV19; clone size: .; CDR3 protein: CASSKQGQRPNEQFF; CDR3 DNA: TGTGCCAGTAGTAAACAAGGGCAGAGACCCAATGAGCAGTTCTTC
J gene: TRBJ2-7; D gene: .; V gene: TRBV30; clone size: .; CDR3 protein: CAWSVRTGSYEQYF; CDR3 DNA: TGTGCCTGGAGTGTACGCACAGGGTCCTACGAGCAGTACTTC
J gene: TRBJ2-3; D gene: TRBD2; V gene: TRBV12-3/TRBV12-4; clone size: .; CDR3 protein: CASSIRLADTQYF; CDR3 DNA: TGTGCCAGCAGTATCCGACTAGCGGATACGCAGTATTTT
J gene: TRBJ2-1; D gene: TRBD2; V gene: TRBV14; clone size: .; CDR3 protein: CASSIYSGGYNEQFF; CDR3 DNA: TGTGCCAGCAGCATTTATAGCGGGGGTTACAATGAGCAGTTCTTC
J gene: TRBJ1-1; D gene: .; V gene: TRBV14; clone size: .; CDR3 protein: CASSQLGAEAFF; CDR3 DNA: TGTGCCAGCAGCCAACTAGGGGCTGAAGCTTTCTTT
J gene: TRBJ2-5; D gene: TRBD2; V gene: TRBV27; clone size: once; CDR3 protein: CASSSPLGGGAETQYF; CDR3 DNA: TGTGCCAGCAGTTCCCCCTTGGGCGGGGGGGCAGAGACCCAGTACTTC
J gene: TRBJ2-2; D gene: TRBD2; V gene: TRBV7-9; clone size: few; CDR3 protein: CASSLYSGGVIGELFF; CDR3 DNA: TGTGCCAGCAGCTTATATAGCGGGGGTGTAATCGGGGAGCTGTTTTTT
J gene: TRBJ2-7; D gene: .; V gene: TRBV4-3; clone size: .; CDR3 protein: CASSQELFTASSYEQYF; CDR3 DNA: TGCGCCAGCAGCCAAGAACTTTTTACTGCGTCGTCCTACGAGCAGTACTTC
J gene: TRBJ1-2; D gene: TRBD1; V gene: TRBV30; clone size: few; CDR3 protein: CAWSHDRGDSGYTF; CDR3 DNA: TGTGCCTGGAGTCACGACAGGGGGGATTCTGGCTACACCTTC